These 20 T cell receptor beta chains came from one sample sequenced in a study of cytomegalovirus exposure and HLA in healthy donors. This PCR relied on a set of 60 Vbeta primers and 13 Jbeta primers. The data were produced by immunoSEQ multiplex PCR, yet TCRdb's version contains in-frame clones alone and is incomplete. Of roughly 57,000 clones in the sample, roughly four fifths were seen once. Sequenced material: PBMCs. Every receptor here comes from a man between 50 and 59 years old in good health and CMV-seronegative.

This clone was found once. This rearrangement joins TRBV6-6 to TRBJ1-5, with TRBD1 identical over 7 bases. Germline V lookup: CDR1 MNHNY, CDR2 SVGAGI (reference sequence). This CDR3 contains 14 residues. Trimming removed 4 bases from V and 3 bases from J; junction bases left unmatched: 3. CDR3 protein: CASSSRGNNQPQHF. CDR3 bases: TGTGCCAGCAGTTCCAGGGGGAACAATCAGCCCCAGCATTTT.

This clone came up once. This sequence joins TRBV7-6 and TRBJ2-5, with D perhaps TRBD2 (6 bases). V was shortened by 0 bases and J by 4 bases, with 12 bases between the two germline ends. CDR3 length: 15 amino acids. Germline V gene data show CDR1 as SGHVS and CDR2 as FNYEAQ. The chain's CDR3 is CASSLAPTSPETQYF. The CDR3 nucleotides are TGTGCCAGCAGCTTAGCTCCTACTAGCCCAGAGACCCAGTACTTC.

The chain employs TRBV30 and TRBJ2-1, with 7 bases fitting TRBD1. The V segment lost 7 bases and the J segment 3 bases; nucleotides outside the gene matches: 15. The CDR3 length is 16 residues. In germline, CDR1 is GTSNPN, CDR2 SVGIG (reference sequence). In DNA form, the CDR3 reads TGTGCCTCAAAAGTCTCTACAGGGGTGGTCTACAATGAGCAGTTCTTC. Protein product: CASKVSTGVVYNEQFF.

This chain connects TRBV27 to TRBJ2-7; 8 bases match TRBD1. Trimming took 5 bases from V and 7 from J; bases not matched to a gene: 10. Germline V gene sequence: CDR1 MNHEY, CDR2 SMNVEV (reference sequence). The CDR3 spans 14 residues. The CDR3 nucleotides read TGTGCCAGCAGTACCTGGACAGGGTCCTGGGAGCAGTACTTC. Protein: CASSTWTGSWEQYF.

The table lists this clone with a count of one. V and J are TRBV29-1 and TRBJ1-2; D is unclear. Deletions cut 5 bases from V and 3 bases from J, with 13 bases between. CDR1 is SQVTM, CDR2 ANQGSEA, per germline. CDR3 size: 13 residues. CDR3 protein: CSVRRGGDYGYTF. Written as DNA, the CDR3 is TGCAGCGTTCGGCGGGGTGGGGACTATGGCTACACCTTC.

J is TRBJ1-3 and V is TRBV6-5, with D unresolved. V was pared by 2 bases and J by 6 bases, with 8 bases between. CDR1 is MNHEY and CDR2 is SVGAGI in the germline V gene. The CDR3 runs 13 residues. The CDR3, as DNA: TGTGCCAGCAGTTACCGGGGTGAAAACACCATATATTTT. It encodes CASSYRGENTIYF.

The chain is built from TRBV27 and TRBJ2-3, with D possibly TRBD1 on 6 matching bases. CDR1 is MNHEY, CDR2 SMNVEV, per germline (reference sequence). V lost 8 bases to trimming and J lost 7 bases, with 16 bases between them. The CDR3 spans 13 residues. Here the CDR3 DNA reads TGTGCCAGCCAGACAGGAGAGAGGAATACGCAGTATTTT. Its protein product is CASQTGERNTQYF.

V and J are TRBV11-2 and TRBJ2-3; a possible D gene is TRBD1 (5 bases). Germline V gene lookup returns CDR1 SGHAT and CDR2 FQNNGV. V was pared by 5 bases and J by 4 bases, with 13 bases between. The CDR3 length is 14 residues. The chain's CDR3 is CASSPDPGSDTQYF. The DNA for the CDR3 is TGTGCCAGCAGCCCGGACCCAGGGTCAGATACGCAGTATTTT.

A single count supports this clone. The chain employs TRBV4-1 and TRBJ2-3, with TRBD2 matching 11 bases. Germline lookup yields CDR1 MGHRA and CDR2 YSYEKL. The CDR3 length is 16 residues. V trimming: 4 bases; J trimming: 3 bases; junction bases outside the gene matches: 6. The CDR3, as DNA: TGCGCCAGCAGCCTTAGCGGGGGGGCCGGAACAGATACGCAGTATTTT. It encodes CASSLSGGAGTDTQYF.

V gene TRBV4-1 combines with J gene TRBJ2-1; 7 bases agree with TRBD2. CDR1 MGHRA and CDR2 YSYEKL come from the germline V gene. Losses at the gene ends were 0 bases for V and 8 bases for J; bases not matched to a gene: 7. The CDR3 is made up of 15 amino acids. The CDR3: CASSQEGGTPDEQFF. The CDR3 DNA reads TGCGCCAGCAGCCAAGAGGGGGGGACGCCCGATGAGCAGTTCTTC.

The chain combines TRBV5-1 with TRBJ2-1; TRBD2 matches at 12 bases. Germline CDR1 and CDR2: SGHRS and YFSETQ. V was pared by 4 bases and J by 6 bases, with 5 bases of the junction left unmatched. This CDR3 region has 15 residues. The CDR3: CASSGPGLAGNEQFF. Written as DNA, the CDR3 is TGCGCCAGCAGCGGCCCGGGACTAGCGGGCAATGAGCAGTTCTTC.

This clone was counted a few times. The chain employs TRBV15 and TRBJ2-1; D might be TRBD2 (6 bases). The V end lost 0 bases, the J end lost 14 bases, and 17 bases lay between the germline ends. CDR3 length: 14 amino acids. Germline CDR1 LNHNV, CDR2 YYDKDF (reference sequence). The CDR3 DNA reads TGTGCCACCAGCAGAGATTCTCCGGGGCCGGGGGAGTTCTTC. This encodes CATSRDSPGPGEFF.

This chain joins TRBV18 and TRBJ1-5, with no clear D. This CDR3 is built from 16 residues. V shed 2 bases and J shed 0 bases, with 11 bases lying between them. Germline CDR1 KGHSH, CDR2 LQKENI. Here the CDR3 reads CASSPSGGNSNQPQHF. The DNA of the CDR3 is TGTGCCAGCTCACCATCGGGCGGGAATAGCAATCAGCCCCAGCATTTT.

V and J are TRBV6-1 and TRBJ2-2; no clear D gene. The CDR3 is made up of 13 amino acids. With 7 bases removed from V and 1 base from J, the gap between germline ends came to 7 bases. Looked up from germline, CDR1 is MNHNS and CDR2 is SASEGT. The CDR3 DNA reads as TGTGCCAGCATTAGAATGAACACCGGGGAGCTGTTTTTT. It codes for CASIRMNTGELFF.

This rearrangement joins TRBV7-9 to TRBJ1-2; D might be TRBD1 (6 bases). Between the trimmed V and J ends, which lost 5 bases and 8 bases, there was a span of 18 bases. CDR3 length equals 14 residues. Germline V CDR1 and CDR2: SEHNR, FQNEAQ (reference sequence). The CDR3 nucleotides are TGTGCCAGCAGCCTCACGGCGGGGGCGCGAGGCTACACCTTC. Translated: CASSLTAGARGYTF.

The CDR3 sequence: CASSSGYGYTF. The DNA of the CDR3 is TGTGCCAGCAGTTCAGGGTATGGCTACACCTTC. The chain carries TRBV28 and TRBJ1-2; tentative D call: TRBD1 (5 bases). Germline V gene lookup returns CDR1 MDHEN and CDR2 SYDVKM. This CDR3 contains 11 residues. V was shortened by 4 bases and J by 5 bases, with 5 bases between the two germline ends.

V and J are TRBV29-1 and TRBJ1-2; D not certain. The CDR3 is 14 amino acids. The V end lost 8 bases, the J end lost 1 base, and 17 bases lay between the germline ends. Germline CDR1 is SQVTM and CDR2 is ANQGSEA. The CDR3 protein is CSSLSIGVNYGYTF. The CDR3 DNA reads as TGCAGCAGTTTAAGTATTGGAGTTAACTATGGCTACACCTTC. Full variable domain (remainder filled in from reference TRBV29-1 and TRBJ1-2): SAVISQKPSRDICQRGTSLTIQCQVDSQVTMMFWYRQQPGQSLTLIATANQGSEATYESGFVIDKFPISRPNLTFSTLTVSNMSPEDSSIYLCSSLSIGVNYGYTFGSGTRLTVV.

The chain couples TRBV10-3 to TRBJ2-7, with 7 positions matching TRBD1. The CDR3 has 14 residues. The ends lost 10 bases at V and 2 bases at J; junction bases unmatched: 11. Germline CDR1 and CDR2: ENHRY and SYGVKD. Here the CDR3 reads CATRDRDGTYEQYF. For the CDR3, the DNA is TGTGCCACAAGAGACAGGGACGGGACCTACGAGCAGTACTTC.

This clone was seen only once. The chain carries TRBV7-9 and TRBJ2-5; the D gene is possibly TRBD2 (6 bases). The CDR3 has 15 amino acids. V was shortened by 2 bases and J by 5 bases, with 15 bases between the two germline ends. Germline values: CDR1 SEHNR, CDR2 FQNEAQ (reference sequence). CDR3 sequence: CASSLISSARETQYF. CDR3 in DNA: TGTGCCAGCAGCTTAATTTCTAGCGCGAGGGAGACCCAGTACTTC.

This clone has a single count. This sequence joins TRBV7-2 and TRBJ2-3; tentatively, D is TRBD1 (5 bases). With 5 bases removed from V and 0 bases from J, the gap between germline ends came to 12 bases. Germline V lookup: CDR1 SGHTA, CDR2 FQGNSA. This CDR3 is built from 15 residues. In DNA, the CDR3 is TGTGCCAGCAGCCCCCCAGGGCATAGCACAGATACGCAGTATTTT. Its protein product is CASSPPGHSTDTQYF.